This is a list of T cell receptor beta chains from one sample in a study of OX40 agonist ivuxolimab in advanced cancers. Some clones are missing from TCRdb's copy, which holds only in-frame ones; the method was immunoSEQ multiplex PCR. The table lists about 62,000 clones, 85% of them singletons, with 3% to 4.5% in the top ten. Sample: CD4+ or CD8+ T cells sorted from blood, taken in a trial of the OX40 agonist ivuxolimab. The receptors here all came from an adult with an advanced solid tumor such as melanoma, head and neck, liver or kidney cancer. The CDR3 runs from the conserved cysteine through the conserved F or W. The order of the fields is CDR3 DNA, CDR3 protein, V gene, D gene, J gene, clone size, CDR3 length. A D gene is named only where the DNA matches it firmly. Some rows have no size entry. The others give once, few or many, or a class for an expanded clone.

CDR3nt: TGTGCCAGCAGTGAAGCTCCTAACTCCTACGAGCAGTACTTC; CDR3aa: CASSEAPNSYEQYF; v_gene: TRBV2; d_gene: NA; j_gene: TRBJ2-7; abundance: few; len: 14
CDR3nt: TGCAGCGTTGAACAGTCCTACGAGCAGTACTTC; CDR3aa: CSVEQSYEQYF; v_gene: TRBV29-1; d_gene: NA; j_gene: TRBJ2-7; abundance: few; len: 11
CDR3nt: TGTGCCACCAGCAAAGCGGTGGGGGGAGCCAATCAGCCCCAGCATTTT; CDR3aa: CATSKAVGGANQPQHF; v_gene: TRBV15; d_gene: NA; j_gene: TRBJ1-5; abundance: NA; len: 16
CDR3nt: TGTGCCAGCAGTCCGCCGGGACAGGGGGCCCACGTTGAAGCTTTCTTT; CDR3aa: CASSPPGQGAHVEAFF; v_gene: TRBV28; d_gene: TRBD1; j_gene: TRBJ1-1; abundance: NA; len: 16
CDR3nt: TGTGCCAGCAGCTCACCGTCTTACAGGGGTGGGTTGTACTTC; CDR3aa: CASSSPSYRGGLYF; v_gene: TRBV7-2; d_gene: TRBD1; j_gene: TRBJ2-7; abundance: once; len: 14
CDR3nt: TGCAGCGTGTTGAGTCGATACAATTATGGCTACACCTTC; CDR3aa: CSVLSRYNYGYTF; v_gene: TRBV29-1; d_gene: NA; j_gene: TRBJ1-2; abundance: NA; len: 13
CDR3nt: TGCAGCGTTGCGTCAGCGGTGAATTCACCCCTCCACTTT; CDR3aa: CSVASAVNSPLHF; v_gene: TRBV29-1; d_gene: NA; j_gene: TRBJ1-6; abundance: NA; len: 13
CDR3nt: TGTGCCAGCAGCTTCGGGGGGGCCAACGTCCTGACTTTC; CDR3aa: CASSFGGANVLTF; v_gene: TRBV11-2; d_gene: NA; j_gene: TRBJ2-6; abundance: few; len: 13
CDR3nt: TGTGCCAGTAGTATCAACAGCCTTAGCTCCTACGAGCAGTACTTC; CDR3aa: CASSINSLSSYEQYF; v_gene: TRBV19; d_gene: NA; j_gene: TRBJ2-7; abundance: NA; len: 15
CDR3nt: TGTGCCAGCAGCCCCCAAATGGACACTGAAGCTTTCTTT; CDR3aa: CASSPQMDTEAFF; v_gene: TRBV7-3; d_gene: NA; j_gene: TRBJ1-1; abundance: NA; len: 13
CDR3nt: TGTGCCAGCAGTTTGGGGACAGGAAGCTACGAGCAGTACTTC; CDR3aa: CASSLGTGSYEQYF; v_gene: TRBV6-6; d_gene: TRBD1; j_gene: TRBJ2-7; abundance: NA; len: 14
CDR3nt: TGCGCCAGCAGCCAGTCCTACCCGGGACAGGGGAAACTGTTTTTT; CDR3aa: CASSQSYPGQGKLFF; v_gene: TRBV5-1; d_gene: TRBD1; j_gene: TRBJ1-4; abundance: NA; len: 15
CDR3nt: TGCGCCAGCAGTGTCTCTCTAGGGCGCGAGCAGTACTTC; CDR3aa: CASSVSLGREQYF; v_gene: TRBV10-1; d_gene: NA; j_gene: TRBJ2-7; abundance: NA; len: 13
CDR3nt: TGTGCCAGCAGCCCCAACGGGGGGGCCGGGGAGACCCAGTACTTC; CDR3aa: CASSPNGGAGETQYF; v_gene: TRBV7-3; d_gene: TRBD2; j_gene: TRBJ2-5; abundance: NA; len: 15
CDR3nt: TGTGCCTGTCATCCGGGACTGGGGAACACTGAAGCTTTCTTT; CDR3aa: CACHPGLGNTEAFF; v_gene: TRBV19; d_gene: NA; j_gene: TRBJ1-1; abundance: NA; len: 14
CDR3nt: TGTGCCAGTACCATGAGTAATAGGGGCAATGAGCAGTTCTTC; CDR3aa: CASTMSNRGNEQFF; v_gene: TRBV6-1; d_gene: NA; j_gene: TRBJ2-1; abundance: NA; len: 14
CDR3nt: TGTGCAAGTCGCCGGGGACAGGTAATCTCTCCCCTCCACTTT; CDR3aa: CASRRGQVISPLHF; v_gene: TRBV12-2; d_gene: NA; j_gene: TRBJ1-6; abundance: NA; len: 14
CDR3nt: TGTGCCATCAGTGAACCCGAGGGACAGGTCTCCTACGAGCAGTACTTC; CDR3aa: CAISEPEGQVSYEQYF; v_gene: TRBV10-3; d_gene: TRBD1; j_gene: TRBJ2-7; abundance: NA; len: 16
CDR3nt: TGTGCCAGCAGCTTGGAGGGGACAGGGTTCTCCTACGAGCAGTACTTC; CDR3aa: CASSLEGTGFSYEQYF; v_gene: TRBV5-6; d_gene: TRBD1; j_gene: TRBJ2-7; abundance: NA; len: 16
CDR3nt: TGTGCCAGCAGCCGTTTGGGGAGCAATCAGCCCCAGCATTTT; CDR3aa: CASSRLGSNQPQHF; v_gene: TRBV7-9; d_gene: NA; j_gene: TRBJ1-5; abundance: NA; len: 14
CDR3nt: TGTGCCAGCAGCTTGGACAGGGGAGGCGAGCAGTACTTC; CDR3aa: CASSLDRGGEQYF; v_gene: TRBV7-3; d_gene: TRBD1; j_gene: TRBJ2-7; abundance: NA; len: 13
CDR3nt: TGTGCCAGCAGCCGATCAGGGCAAGAGACCCAGTACTTC; CDR3aa: CASSRSGQETQYF; v_gene: TRBV11-2; d_gene: NA; j_gene: TRBJ2-5; abundance: NA; len: 13
CDR3nt: TGTGCCAGCAGCTTGGACGGGACCGACACTGAAGCTTTCTTT; CDR3aa: CASSLDGTDTEAFF; v_gene: TRBV7-2; d_gene: NA; j_gene: TRBJ1-1; abundance: NA; len: 14
CDR3nt: TGTGCCAGCAGTGAACAGGGGGCTCATTTTACTGAAGCTTTCTTT; CDR3aa: CASSEQGAHFTEAFF; v_gene: TRBV2; d_gene: TRBD1; j_gene: TRBJ1-1; abundance: NA; len: 15
CDR3nt: TGTGCCAGCAGCCCGACTAGCGGGAGTCCAGATACGCAGTATTTT; CDR3aa: CASSPTSGSPDTQYF; v_gene: TRBV7-3; d_gene: TRBD2; j_gene: TRBJ2-3; abundance: NA; len: 15
CDR3nt: TGTGCCAGCGGGCCTACTTATCCCACAGATACGCAGTATTTT; CDR3aa: CASGPTYPTDTQYF; v_gene: TRBV7-9; d_gene: NA; j_gene: TRBJ2-3; abundance: once; len: 14
CDR3nt: TGTGCCAGTAGCGACGGGACAGAGGGCCGGCAGCCCCAGCATTTT; CDR3aa: CASSDGTEGRQPQHF; v_gene: TRBV19; d_gene: TRBD1; j_gene: TRBJ1-5; abundance: NA; len: 15
CDR3nt: TGCGCCAGCAGCTTGGCCGGCACAGATACGCAGTATTTT; CDR3aa: CASSLAGTDTQYF; v_gene: TRBV5-1; d_gene: NA; j_gene: TRBJ2-3; abundance: NA; len: 13
CDR3nt: TGTGCCAGTAGTACCGACAGGGATCCGGCTAATGAAAAACTGTTTTTT; CDR3aa: CASSTDRDPANEKLFF; v_gene: TRBV19; d_gene: TRBD1; j_gene: TRBJ1-4; abundance: NA; len: 16
CDR3nt: TGTGCCAGCAGACGAAGGACAGGAGTGAACACTGAAGCTTTCTTT; CDR3aa: CASRRRTGVNTEAFF; v_gene: TRBV4-2; d_gene: TRBD1; j_gene: TRBJ1-1; abundance: NA; len: 15
CDR3nt: TGTGCCAGTAGTACCGGAGCGGGTTACCTCCAAGAGACCCAGTACTTC; CDR3aa: CASSTGAGYLQETQYF; v_gene: TRBV19; d_gene: NA; j_gene: TRBJ2-5; abundance: NA; len: 16
CDR3nt: TGTGCCAGCTCAGCCGCCGGTAGCAATCAGCCCCAGCATTTT; CDR3aa: CASSAAGSNQPQHF; v_gene: TRBV6-1; d_gene: NA; j_gene: TRBJ1-5; abundance: NA; len: 14
CDR3nt: TGCAGCGTTTGGGGTTCGAACACCGGGGAGCTGTTTTTT; CDR3aa: CSVWGSNTGELFF; v_gene: TRBV29-1; d_gene: NA; j_gene: TRBJ2-2; abundance: NA; len: 13
CDR3nt: TGTGCCAGCAGCTCGACAGGGGGCACTGAAGCTTTCTTT; CDR3aa: CASSSTGGTEAFF; v_gene: TRBV14; d_gene: TRBD1; j_gene: TRBJ1-1; abundance: NA; len: 13
CDR3nt: TGTGCCAGCAGCGTCGAAGCGGGGCCCTACAATGAGCAGTTCTTC; CDR3aa: CASSVEAGPYNEQFF; v_gene: TRBV9; d_gene: TRBD2; j_gene: TRBJ2-1; abundance: NA; len: 15
CDR3nt: TGTGCCAGCAGCCCCGGTTGGCCTTCACCCCTCCACTTT; CDR3aa: CASSPGWPSPLHF; v_gene: TRBV9; d_gene: NA; j_gene: TRBJ1-6; abundance: once; len: 13
CDR3nt: TGTGCCAGCAGGGACAGGGTCGGCCAGCCCCAGCATTTT; CDR3aa: CASRDRVGQPQHF; v_gene: TRBV6-1; d_gene: TRBD1; j_gene: TRBJ1-5; abundance: NA; len: 13
CDR3nt: TGTGCCAGCAGTAGACAGGGGGCGCGGTACGAGCAGTACTTC; CDR3aa: CASSRQGARYEQYF; v_gene: TRBV6-1; d_gene: TRBD1; j_gene: TRBJ2-7; abundance: few; len: 14
CDR3nt: TGTGCCAGTAGTTCCCCCGGGACGTTAACCAATGAGCAGTTCTTC; CDR3aa: CASSSPGTLTNEQFF; v_gene: TRBV19; d_gene: NA; j_gene: TRBJ2-1; abundance: NA; len: 15
CDR3nt: TGTGCCAGCAGTTCTACCGGACAGGGAAACATTCAGTACTTC; CDR3aa: CASSSTGQGNIQYF; v_gene: TRBV28; d_gene: TRBD1; j_gene: TRBJ2-4; abundance: once; len: 14
CDR3nt: TGTGCCAGCAGCTTAGTGAAAGGGGGCGTAAGGACTGAAACTTTCTTT; CDR3aa: CASSLVKGGVRTETFF; v_gene: TRBV7-2; d_gene: TRBD1; j_gene: TRBJ1-1; abundance: NA; len: 16
CDR3nt: TGTGCCAGCAGTTTATCTAGGGTGGGCTACGAGCAGTACTTC; CDR3aa: CASSLSRVGYEQYF; v_gene: TRBV27; d_gene: NA; j_gene: TRBJ2-7; abundance: NA; len: 14
CDR3nt: TGTGCCAGTAGTATAGCTGGCGGCGGGGCGGGGAAGTACTTC; CDR3aa: CASSIAGGGAGKYF; v_gene: TRBV19; d_gene: NA; j_gene: TRBJ2-7; abundance: NA; len: 14
CDR3nt: TGTGCCAGCAGCCAGCCGGGTCTTGAGAATGAAAAACTGTTTTTT; CDR3aa: CASSQPGLENEKLFF; v_gene: TRBV7-9; d_gene: NA; j_gene: TRBJ1-4; abundance: NA; len: 15
CDR3nt: TGTGCCTGGAGTTTCACGGACACCTACAAGGATAATTCACCCCTCCACTTT; CDR3aa: CAWSFTDTYKDNSPLHF; v_gene: TRBV30; d_gene: NA; j_gene: TRBJ1-6; abundance: NA; len: 17